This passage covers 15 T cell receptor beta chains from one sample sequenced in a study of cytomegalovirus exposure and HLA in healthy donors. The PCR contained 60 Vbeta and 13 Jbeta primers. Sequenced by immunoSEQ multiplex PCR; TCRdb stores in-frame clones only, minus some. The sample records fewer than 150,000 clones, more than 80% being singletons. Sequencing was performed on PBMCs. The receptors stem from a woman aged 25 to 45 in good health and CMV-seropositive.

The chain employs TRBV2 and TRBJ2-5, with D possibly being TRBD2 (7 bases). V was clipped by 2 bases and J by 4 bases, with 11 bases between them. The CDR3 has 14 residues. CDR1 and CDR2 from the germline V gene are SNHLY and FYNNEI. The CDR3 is CASSEKGGGETQYF. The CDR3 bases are TGTGCCAGCAGTGAAAAGGGGGGGGGAGAGACCCAGTACTTC.

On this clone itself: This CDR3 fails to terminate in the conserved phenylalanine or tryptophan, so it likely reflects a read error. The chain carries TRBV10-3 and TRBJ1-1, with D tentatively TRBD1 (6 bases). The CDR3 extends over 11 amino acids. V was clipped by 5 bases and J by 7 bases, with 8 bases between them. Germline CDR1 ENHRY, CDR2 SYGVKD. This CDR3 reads CAISTGIEAFL. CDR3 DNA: TGTGCCATCAGTACAGGGATTGAAGCTTTCCTT.

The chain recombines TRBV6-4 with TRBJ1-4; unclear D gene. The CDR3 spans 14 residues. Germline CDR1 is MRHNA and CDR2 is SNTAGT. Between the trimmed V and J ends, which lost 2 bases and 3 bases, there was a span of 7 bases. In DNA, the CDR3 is TGTGCCAGCAGTGACCCCGGGTCTAATGAAAAACTGTTTTTT. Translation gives CASSDPGSNEKLFF.

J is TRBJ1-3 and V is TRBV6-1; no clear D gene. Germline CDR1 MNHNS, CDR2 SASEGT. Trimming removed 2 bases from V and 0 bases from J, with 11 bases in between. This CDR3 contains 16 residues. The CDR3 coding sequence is TGTGCCAGCAGTGAACAGACGGGGAGCTCTGGAAACACCATATATTTT. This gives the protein CASSEQTGSSGNTIYF.

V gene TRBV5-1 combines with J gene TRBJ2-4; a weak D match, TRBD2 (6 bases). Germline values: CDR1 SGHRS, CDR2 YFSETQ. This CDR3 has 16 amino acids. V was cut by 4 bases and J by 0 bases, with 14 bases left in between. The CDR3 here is CASSRGWGEAKNIQYF. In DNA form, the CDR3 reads TGCGCCAGCAGCCGGGGTTGGGGGGAAGCCAAAAACATTCAGTACTTC.

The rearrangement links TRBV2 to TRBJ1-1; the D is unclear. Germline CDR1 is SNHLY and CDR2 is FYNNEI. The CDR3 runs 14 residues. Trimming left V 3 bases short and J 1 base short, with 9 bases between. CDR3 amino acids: CASSDPGENTEAFF. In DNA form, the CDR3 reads TGTGCCAGCAGTGACCCAGGTGAGAACACTGAAGCTTTCTTT.

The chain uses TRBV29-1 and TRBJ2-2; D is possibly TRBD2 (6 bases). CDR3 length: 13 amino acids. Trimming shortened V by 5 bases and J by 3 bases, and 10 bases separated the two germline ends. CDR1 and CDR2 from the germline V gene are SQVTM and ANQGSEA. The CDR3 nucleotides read TGCAGCGTTAGGGGACTTCACACCGGGGAGCTGTTTTTT. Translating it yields CSVRGLHTGELFF.

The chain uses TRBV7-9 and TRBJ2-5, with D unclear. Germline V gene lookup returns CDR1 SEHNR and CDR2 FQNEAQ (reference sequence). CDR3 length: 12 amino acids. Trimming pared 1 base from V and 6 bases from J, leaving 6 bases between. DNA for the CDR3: TGTGCCAGCAGCTTAGACATCCAGACCCAGTACTTC. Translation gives CASSLDIQTQYF.

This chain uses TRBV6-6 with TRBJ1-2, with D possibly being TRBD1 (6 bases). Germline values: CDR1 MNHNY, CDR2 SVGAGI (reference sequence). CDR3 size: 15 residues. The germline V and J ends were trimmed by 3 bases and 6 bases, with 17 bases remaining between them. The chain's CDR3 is CASSYDSGERNGYTF. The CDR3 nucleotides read TGTGCCAGCAGTTATGATTCAGGGGAGAGGAATGGCTACACCTTC.

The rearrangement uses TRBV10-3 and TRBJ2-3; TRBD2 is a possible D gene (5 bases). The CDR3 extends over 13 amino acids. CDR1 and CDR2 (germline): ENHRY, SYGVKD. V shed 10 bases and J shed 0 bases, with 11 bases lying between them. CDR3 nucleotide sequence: TGTGCCACAAATGAGGGCAGCACAGATACGCAGTATTTT. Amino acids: CATNEGSTDTQYF.

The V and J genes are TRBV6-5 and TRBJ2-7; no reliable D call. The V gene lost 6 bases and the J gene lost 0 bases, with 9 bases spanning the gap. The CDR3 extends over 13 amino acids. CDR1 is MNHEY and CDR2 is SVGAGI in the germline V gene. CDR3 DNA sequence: TGTGCCAGCAGCTCATTTAGCTCCTACGAGCAGTACTTC. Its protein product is CASSSFSSYEQYF.

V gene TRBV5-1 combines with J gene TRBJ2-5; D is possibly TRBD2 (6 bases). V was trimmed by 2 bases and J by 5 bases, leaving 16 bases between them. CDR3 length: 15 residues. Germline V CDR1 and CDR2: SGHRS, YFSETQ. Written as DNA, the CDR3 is TGCGCCAGCAGCTTTGGGACTCCGGAGGTGGAGACCCAGTACTTC. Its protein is CASSFGTPEVETQYF.

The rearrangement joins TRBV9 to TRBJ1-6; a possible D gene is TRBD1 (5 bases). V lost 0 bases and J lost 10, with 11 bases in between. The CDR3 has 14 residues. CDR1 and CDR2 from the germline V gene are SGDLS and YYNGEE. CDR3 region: CASSVEGVGSPLHF. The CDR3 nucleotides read TGTGCCAGCAGCGTAGAAGGGGTGGGATCACCCCTCCACTTT.

CDR3 DNA sequence: TGTGCCAGCAGCACCACCGGGGGGAGCAATCAGCCCCAGCATTTT. It yields the protein CASSTTGGSNQPQHF. The chain links TRBV5-6 to TRBJ1-5; a weak D match, TRBD1 (5 bases). This CDR3 contains 15 residues. Germline V gene sequence: CDR1 SGHDT, CDR2 YYEEEE. Trimming took off 4 bases at V and 1 base at J, with 12 bases between the two ends.

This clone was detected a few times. CDR3 loop: CASSPGDPDTQYF. The CDR3 DNA reads TGTGCCAGCAGCCCAGGGGACCCAGATACGCAGTATTTT. This chain joins TRBV13 and TRBJ2-3, with D possibly TRBD1 on 6 matching bases. The CDR3 consists of 13 residues. V was cut by 5 bases and J by 4 bases, with 10 bases left in between. Per the germline V gene, CDR1 is PRHDT and CDR2 is FYEKMQ (reference sequence). Complete variable domain (other parts from reference TRBV13 and TRBJ2-3): AAGVIQSPRHLIKEKRETATLKCYPIPRHDTVYWYQQGPGQDPQFLISFYEKMQSDKGSIPDRFSAQQFSDYHSELNMSSLELGDSALYFCASSPGDPDTQYFGPGTRLTVL.